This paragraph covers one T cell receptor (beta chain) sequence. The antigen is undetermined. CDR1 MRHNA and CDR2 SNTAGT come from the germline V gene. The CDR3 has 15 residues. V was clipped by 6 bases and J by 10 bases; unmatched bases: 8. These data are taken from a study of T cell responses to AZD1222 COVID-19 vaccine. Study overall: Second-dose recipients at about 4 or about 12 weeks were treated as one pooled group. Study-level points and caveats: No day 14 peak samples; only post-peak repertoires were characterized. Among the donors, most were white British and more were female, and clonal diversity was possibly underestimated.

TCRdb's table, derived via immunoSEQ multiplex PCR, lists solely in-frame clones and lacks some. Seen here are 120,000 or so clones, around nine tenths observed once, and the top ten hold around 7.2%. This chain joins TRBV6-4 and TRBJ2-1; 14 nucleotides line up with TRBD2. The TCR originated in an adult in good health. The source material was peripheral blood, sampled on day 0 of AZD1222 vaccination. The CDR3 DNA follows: TGTGCCAGCAGCCCGGGACTAGCGGGAGTGGGGGAGCAGTTCTTC. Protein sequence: CASSPGLAGVGEQFF.